This T cell receptor (beta chain) was documented in a study of regulatory T cells in long-lasting Graves disease. In this sample, this clonotype turned up a few times. Investigators prepared the TCR beta libraries by applying iRepertoire HTBI primers and Arm-PCR of CDR3 regions. TCRdb re-called the multiplex PCR reads with MiXCR, one entry per CDR3 protein. The sample records roughly 440,000 distinct CDR3 sequences, about 17% being singletons. Time point: newly diagnosed GD, antithyroid drugs for less than 3 months. The TCR library was prepared using RNA isolated from PBMCs. Trimming took off 7 bases at V and 1 base at J, with 5 bases between the two ends. The CDR3 has 12 amino acids. In germline, CDR1 is LNHDA, CDR2 SQIVND (reference sequence). These records were also assigned to another study, of T cells in Graves' hyperthyroidism and ophthalmopathy.

The gene calls are TRBV19 and TRBJ1-5; D is unresolved. Sample: peripheral blood mononuclear cells (PBMCs), taken at new diagnosis, from a patient treated with antithyroid drugs. This TCR was recovered from a woman between 18 and 30 years old with Graves disease. The CDR3 spells CASKTSNQPQHF. The CDR3 DNA sequence: TGTGCCAGTAAAACCAGCAATCAGCCCCAGCATTTT.